Presented here are 32 T cell receptor beta chains from one specimen sequenced in a study of blood T cells in healthy people across ages. A sample-barcoded 5' primer and a J-beta primer mix were used in a second PCR of roughly 6 to 11 cycles. TCRdb passed the 5' RACE reads through MiXCR, listing each CDR3 protein once. This sample has 600,000 to 850,000 distinct CDR3 sequences; roughly 25% occur once, and the top ten carry 9.4%. In addition, the sample was reused for a study of T cells of mothers and their children.

The sequencing sample was made of blood. These receptor sequences come from a boy younger than 18 in good health.

This clonotype has more than one count but fewer than ten. The V gene is TRBV5-1, the J gene TRBJ2-5; no firm D call. V dropped 0 bases and J dropped 2 bases, with 11 bases sitting between them. The CDR3 runs 15 residues. Per the germline V gene, CDR1 is SGHRS and CDR2 is YFSETQ. The CDR3 nucleotides are TGCGCCAGCAGCTTGGCCAGTAAGGGTCAAGAGACCCAGTACTTC. Translation: CASSLASKGQETQYF. The full variable domain, completed using reference TRBV5-1 and TRBJ2-5, is KAGVTQTPRYLIKTRGQQVTLSCSPISGHRSVSWYQQTPGQGLQFLFEYFSETQRNKGNFPGRFSGRQFSNSRSEMNVSTLELGDSALYLCASSLASKGQETQYFGPGTRLLVL.

The chain carries TRBV7-9 and TRBJ2-4; D call uncertain. Germline V gene sequence: CDR1 SEHNR, CDR2 FQNEAQ (reference sequence). Trimming pared 5 bases from V and 0 bases from J, leaving 11 bases between. The CDR3 consists of 15 residues. This CDR3 reads CASSPRDLAKNIQYF. CDR3 DNA: TGTGCCAGCAGCCCACGAGATCTAGCCAAAAACATTCAGTACTTC.

This clonotype was seen more than once but under ten times. A junction boundary mismatches the germline segment, possibly from a read error. The chain combines TRBV7-6 with TRBJ1-1; the match to TRBD1 covers 7 bases. Germline loops: CDR1 SGHVS, CDR2 FNYEAQ. The CDR3 sequence is 16 residues long. The DNA for the CDR3 is TGTGCCAACAGCCAAGACGGGACAGTCATGAACACTGAAGCTTTCTTT. This sequence encodes CANSQDGTVMNTEAFF.

In this sample, this clonotype turned up a few times. The chain has TRBV27 and TRBJ2-3; D remains ambiguous. CDR1 and CDR2 from the germline V gene are MNHEY and SMNVEV (reference sequence). Deletions cut 6 bases from V and 2 bases from J, with 15 bases between. The CDR3 consists of 15 residues. In DNA, the CDR3 is TGTGCCAGCAGCTCCCTTACACAACTCACAGATACGCAGTATTTT. Protein product: CASSSLTQLTDTQYF.

The J gene is TRBJ2-5, the V gene TRBV7-2; D unresolved. With the DNA end fitting TRBJ2-7 better, the J assignment may be wrong. CDR3 length: 15 amino acids. Per germline, CDR1 SGHTA and CDR2 FQGNSA. For the CDR3, the DNA is TGTGCCAGCAGCTTACTTTTCGACGGCCCCGGCGAGCAGTACTTC. Protein product: CASSLLFDGPGEQYF.

V usage is TRBV10-2 and J usage is TRBJ1-2; no clear D. Germline-derived CDR1 and CDR2 are WSHSY and SAAADI. There are 11 residues in the CDR3. Trimming removed 5 bases at V and 6 bases at J, with 7 bases between. This CDR3 reads CASSYLNGYTF. The CDR3 DNA follows: TGCGCCAGCAGTTACCTGAATGGCTACACCTTC.

The V gene is TRBV5-5, the J gene TRBJ1-5; 7 bases agree with TRBD1. The germline CDR1 and CDR2 sequences are SGHKS and YYEKEE (reference sequence). Unmatched junction bases numbered 11, after V lost 4 bases and J lost 1 base. This CDR3 region has 17 residues. CDR3 nucleotide sequence: TGTGCCAGCAGCGCGGTCGTAGGGGGCTTAAGCAATCAGCCCCAGCATTTT. Amino acids: CASSAVVGGLSNQPQHF.

The rearrangement joins TRBV20-1 to TRBJ2-5; D is tentatively TRBD1 or TRBD2 (6 bases each). Per germline, CDR1 DFQATT and CDR2 SNEGSKA (reference sequence). CDR3 size: 14 residues. Trimming left V 6 bases short and J 3 bases short, with 17 bases between. CDR3 sequence: CSATPRGRKETQYF. Here the CDR3 DNA reads TGCAGTGCAACCCCCCGGGGGCGAAAAGAGACCCAGTACTTC.

V usage is TRBV4-3 and J usage is TRBJ1-1; D not resolved. CDR3 size: 14 residues. CDR1 and CDR2 from the germline V gene are LGHNA and YSLEER. Trimming stripped 1 base from V and 6 bases from J, with 12 bases between. CDR3 sequence: CASSQARVVAEAFF. The DNA for the CDR3 is TGCGCCAGCAGCCAAGCTCGGGTGGTTGCTGAAGCTTTCTTT.

This clonotype was seen a few times. The chain recombines TRBV3-1 with TRBJ2-7; tentative D call: TRBD1 (5 bases). V lost 5 bases, J lost 7 bases, and 15 bases lay in between. CDR1 is LGHDT, CDR2 YNNKEL, per germline (reference sequence). There are 13 residues in the CDR3. The DNA for the CDR3 is TGTGCCAGCAGCTCTATCCGACAGTCAGAGCAGTACTTC. This translates into CASSSIRQSEQYF.

V gene TRBV28 combines with J gene TRBJ2-5; 10 bases are a match to TRBD2. The CDR3 loop spans 16 amino acids. Germline lookup yields CDR1 MDHEN and CDR2 SYDVKM. V was pared by 2 bases and J by 4 bases, with 7 bases of the junction left unmatched. CDR3 nucleotides: TGTGCCAGCAGTTTACCCCTAGCGGGAGCTTCAGAGACCCAGTACTTC. Its protein product is CASSLPLAGASETQYF. The full variable domain, in which reference TRBV28 and TRBJ2-5 provide the parts outside the CDR3, is DVKVTQSSRYLVKRTGEKVFLECVQDMDHENMFWYRQDPGLGLRLIYFSYDVKMKEKGDIPEGYSVSREKKERFSLILESASTNQTSMYLCASSLPLAGASETQYFGPGTRLLVL.

The chain employs TRBV7-9 and TRBJ1-4; D unresolved. CDR1 is SEHNR and CDR2 is FQNEAQ in the germline V gene (reference sequence). The CDR3 runs 12 residues. The V end was cut by 1 base, the J end by 8 bases, with 5 bases between. CDR3 DNA sequence: TGTGCCAGCAGCTTAGACAGCGAAAAACTGTTTTTT. It encodes CASSLDSEKLFF.

The chain links TRBV16 to TRBJ1-1, with a weak D call TRBD1 (6 bases). Trimming shortened V by 3 bases and J by 8 bases, and 16 bases separated the two germline ends. The length of the CDR3 is 14 residues. The germline V gene encodes CDR1 KGHSY and CDR2 FQNENV. The CDR3 coding sequence is TGTGCCAGCAGCCACTCCGACAGGTTATTCGAAGCTTTCTTT. Protein: CASSHSDRLFEAFF. Complete variable domain (other parts from reference TRBV16 and TRBJ1-1): GEEVAQTPKHLVRGEGQKAKLYCAPIKGHSYVFWYQQVLKNEFKFLISFQNENVFDETGMPKERFSAKCLPNSPCSLEIQATKLEDSAVYFCASSHSDRLFEAFFGQGTRLTVV.

In regard to this clonotype: An end of the junction does not agree with germline; a read error may underlie this. Written as DNA, the CDR3 is TGTGCTAGCAGCTTAGAGGTGGGGCCAGGAGAGACCCAGTACTTC. Translating it yields CASSLEVGPGETQYF. This chain joins TRBV7-7 and TRBJ2-5, with D perhaps matching TRBD1 (5 bases). CDR1 SSHAT and CDR2 FNYEAQ come from the germline V gene (reference sequence). The CDR3 runs 15 residues. Complete variable domain (other parts from reference TRBV7-7 and TRBJ2-5): GAGVSQSPRYKVTKRGQDVTLRCDPISSHATLYWYQQALGQGPEFLTYFNYEAQPDKSGLPSDRFSAERPEGSISTLTIQRTEQRDSAMYRCASSLEVGPGETQYFGPGTRLLVL.

In this sample, this clonotype turned up once. The J gene is TRBJ1-4, the V gene TRBV11-2; TRBD1 matches 7 bases. Germline CDR1 is SGHAT and CDR2 is FQNNGV. The CDR3 is made up of 16 amino acids. V lost 5 bases, J lost 5 bases, and 11 bases stayed unmatched. The CDR3 region has the DNA TGTGCCAGCAGCCACCGGGGGACAGTCAGGAATGAAAAACTGTTTTTT. This translates into CASSHRGTVRNEKLFF. Looking up the rest from reference TRBV11-2 and TRBJ1-4 gives the full variable domain: EAGVAQSPRYKIIEKRQSVAFWCNPISGHATLYWYQQILGQGPKLLIQFQNNGVVDDSQLPKDRFSAERLKGVDSTLKIQPAKLEDSAVYLCASSHRGTVRNEKLFFGSGTQLSVL.

This clonotype was seen only a few times. This rearrangement joins TRBV15 to TRBJ1-2, with TRBD1 matching over 9 bases. The J segment lost 9 bases and the V segment lost 1 base, leaving 3 bases of the junction unmatched. CDR1 and CDR2 from the germline V gene are LNHNV and YYDKDF (reference sequence). The CDR3 loop spans 13 amino acids. CDR3 loop: CATSRVGQGSYTF. The CDR3 nucleotides read TGTGCCACCAGCAGAGTCGGACAGGGGAGCTACACCTTC. The whole variable domain, filled in from reference TRBV15 and TRBJ1-2, reads DAMVIQNPRYQVTQFGKPVTLSCSQTLNHNVMYWYQQKSSQAPKLLFHYYDKDFNNEADTPDNFQSRRPNTSFCFLDIRSPGLGDTAMYLCATSRVGQGSYTFGSGTRLTVV.

Details on this clonotype: Mismatch with germline at one junction end may stem from a read error. The chain links TRBV7-2 to TRBJ2-6; D assignment may be TRBD1 or TRBD2 (5 bases each). Germline V gene data show CDR1 as SGHTA and CDR2 as FQGNSA. The CDR3 is 17 residues long. CDR3 amino acids: CASSLEGRGSEANVLTF. The CDR3 bases are TGTGCCAGCAGCTTAGAGGGTCGGGGCTCTGAGGCCAACGTCCTGACTTTC. The full variable domain, its missing parts supplied by reference TRBV7-2 and TRBJ2-6, is GAGVSQSPSNKVTEKGKDVELRCDPISGHTALYWYRQSLGQGLEFLIYFQGNSAPDKSGLPSDRFSAERTGGSVSTLTIQRTQQEDSAVYLCASSLEGRGSEANVLTFGAGSRLTVL.

For this clonotype: This CDR3 fails to terminate in the conserved phenylalanine or tryptophan, so it likely reflects a read error. V gene TRBV7-2 combines with J gene TRBJ2-5; 7 bases are shared with TRBD2. The DNA end is a closer match to TRBJ2-1, so the J assignment may be wrong. Germline values: CDR1 SGHTA, CDR2 FQGNSA. This CDR3 spans 17 amino acids. CDR3 bases: TGTGCCGGCAGCTTTTGGAGCGGGGACCCCTCCTACAATGAGCAGTTCCTC. Its translation is CAGSFWSGDPSYNEQFL.

This clonotype has just one count. V gene TRBV28 combines with J gene TRBJ2-3; possible D gene TRBD2, 5 bases. Germline CDR1 reads MDHEN; CDR2 reads SYDVKM. The CDR3 totals 14 residues. V was pared by 7 bases and J by 4 bases, with 15 bases between. CDR3 in amino acids: CASMTGIGPDTQYF. The CDR3 DNA is TGTGCCAGCATGACGGGAATCGGGCCAGATACGCAGTATTTT.

Note on this clonotype: A junction end diverges from the germline sequence, so it may reflect a read error. The V call is TRBV25-1, the J call TRBJ1-3, with unresolved D. Germline V gene data show CDR1 as MGHDK and CDR2 as SYGVNS. The CDR3 extends over 15 amino acids. The CDR3 region is CASSDVAGAGSTIYF. The CDR3 bases are TGTGCCAGCAGTGACGTAGCGGGTGCTGGAAGCACCATATATTTT.

The CDR3: CASSQGLGLNYGYTF. The CDR3 nucleotides read TGCGCCAGCAGCCAAGGTCTCGGATTAAACTATGGCTACACCTTC. This rearrangement joins TRBV4-1 to TRBJ1-2; D call uncertain. The V end was cut by 1 base, the J end by 2 bases, with 11 bases between. Germline V gives CDR1 MGHRA, CDR2 YSYEKL. The CDR3 contains 15 residues.

This rearrangement joins TRBV7-9 to TRBJ1-2; unclear D gene. Germline V gene data show CDR1 as SEHNR and CDR2 as FQNEAQ (reference sequence). The CDR3 is 15 amino acids. V was cut by 5 bases and J by 8 bases, with 21 bases left in between. Here the CDR3 DNA reads TGTGCCAGCAGCCCCAGCCAGGCGCCCTTAGGGGGCTACACCTTC. Amino acids: CASSPSQAPLGGYTF. The complete variable domain, with remaining parts taken from reference TRBV7-9 and TRBJ1-2, reads DTGVSQNPRHKITKRGQNVTFRCDPISEHNRLYWYRQTLGQGPEFLTYFQNEAQLEKSRLLSDRFSAERPKGSFSTLEIQRTEQGDSAMYLCASSPSQAPLGGYTFGSGTRLTVV.

The chain employs TRBV7-9 and TRBJ1-6; maybe TRBD1 (5 bases). CDR1 and CDR2 (germline): SEHNR, FQNEAQ (reference sequence). The CDR3 totals 15 residues. Trimming stripped 1 base from V and 5 bases from J, with 9 bases between. Here the CDR3 reads CASSLGQGNNSPLHF. The DNA of the CDR3 is TGTGCCAGCAGCTTAGGGCAGGGAAATAATTCACCCCTCCACTTT.

This clonotype has only a few counts. This chain links TRBV7-2 with TRBJ1-4; the D gene is possibly TRBD1 (6 bases). Trimming took 5 bases from V and 7 from J, leaving 17 bases between them. The CDR3 sequence is 15 residues long. Germline V gene data show CDR1 as SGHTA and CDR2 as FQGNSA. CDR3 loop: CASSPRDTGGEKLFF. The DNA for the CDR3 is TGTGCCAGCAGCCCTCGGGACACCGGAGGTGAAAAACTGTTTTTT. Based on the CDR3 plus reference TRBV7-2 and TRBJ1-4, the full variable domain is GAGVSQSPSNKVTEKGKDVELRCDPISGHTALYWYRQSLGQGLEFLIYFQGNSAPDKSGLPSDRFSAERTGGSVSTLTIQRTQQEDSAVYLCASSPRDTGGEKLFFGSGTQLSVL.

The V call is TRBV4-2, the J call TRBJ2-1; TRBD2 matches 10 bases. V dropped 0 bases and J dropped 5; count of bases not matched to a gene: 13. Germline assignment: CDR1 LGHNA and CDR2 YNFKEQ. The CDR3 runs 19 residues. Written as DNA, the CDR3 is TGTGCCAGCAGCCAAGATTGGTCTTGGGTTAGCGGGGGGAACAATGAGCAGTTCTTC. Its protein product is CASSQDWSWVSGGNNEQFF.

The gene calls are TRBV9 and TRBJ2-1, with 9 bases that match TRBD2. Germline CDR1 and CDR2: SGDLS and YYNGEE. The CDR3 is 21 amino acids. V was pared by 0 bases and J by 3 bases, with 19 bases of the junction left unmatched. The chain's CDR3 is CASSVALAGRASGELYNEQFF. CDR3 nucleotide sequence: TGTGCCAGCAGCGTAGCCCTCGCGGGGCGGGCTAGCGGGGAACTCTACAATGAGCAGTTCTTC.

The chain has TRBV7-2 and TRBJ1-1; D is unresolved. The CDR3 has 13 amino acids. Germline V gene data show CDR1 as SGHTA and CDR2 as FQGNSA. Trimming took off 2 bases at V and 1 base at J, with 5 bases between the two ends. The CDR3 is CASSLFKNTEAFF. CDR3 nucleotide sequence: TGTGCCAGCAGCTTATTCAAGAACACTGAAGCTTTCTTT.

Details on this clonotype: One junction end disagrees with the germline gene, perhaps due to a read error. This chain connects TRBV4-1 to TRBJ2-5; D unresolved. The DNA end lines up better with TRBJ2-1; the J call may be wrong. CDR3 length: 14 amino acids. Germline V gives CDR1 MGHRA, CDR2 YSYEKL. CDR3 bases: TGCGCCAGCAGCCAAGTTCAGTCCTACGATGAGCAGTTCTTC. This sequence encodes CASSQVQSYDEQFF.

This clonotype was picked up a small number of times. This rearrangement joins TRBV7-9 to TRBJ2-5; no firm D call. CDR1 is SEHNR and CDR2 is FQNEAQ in the germline V gene (reference sequence). Deletions cut 4 bases from V and 1 base from J, with 10 bases between. The CDR3 consists of 14 residues. In nucleotides, the CDR3 is TGTGCCAGCAGCTCCTTCGGCTTCCAAGAGACCCAGTACTTC. This gives the protein CASSSFGFQETQYF. Filled out from reference TRBV7-9 and TRBJ2-5, the complete variable domain reads DTGVSQNPRHKITKRGQNVTFRCDPISEHNRLYWYRQTLGQGPEFLTYFQNEAQLEKSRLLSDRFSAERPKGSFSTLEIQRTEQGDSAMYLCASSSFGFQETQYFGPGTRLLVL.

V usage is TRBV28 and J usage is TRBJ1-4; D gene ambiguous. Looked up from germline, CDR1 is MDHEN and CDR2 is SYDVKM. Trimming shortened V by 2 bases and J by 1 base, and 8 bases separated the two germline ends. This CDR3 is built from 15 residues. In DNA form, the CDR3 reads TGTGCCAGCAGTTTAGGGGATGGAACTAATGAAAAACTGTTTTTT. It specifies CASSLGDGTNEKLFF.

This chain links TRBV5-6 with TRBJ1-2; D ambiguous. Germline V gene lookup returns CDR1 SGHDT and CDR2 YYEEEE. Trimming took 4 bases from V and 2 from J, leaving 9 bases between them. The CDR3 extends over 13 amino acids. CDR3 protein: CASSRVGNYGYTF. Written as DNA, the CDR3 is TGTGCCAGCAGCCGAGTGGGGAACTATGGCTACACCTTC.

Only a few counts were recorded for this clonotype. The J gene is TRBJ1-5, the V gene TRBV20-1; no clear D gene. CDR3 length: 15 residues. V was shortened by 0 bases and J by 2 bases, with 11 bases between the two germline ends. Per germline, CDR1 DFQATT and CDR2 SNEGSKA (reference sequence). The CDR3: CSARDAGVGNQPQHF. Written as DNA, the CDR3 is TGCAGTGCTAGAGATGCCGGGGTCGGCAATCAGCCCCAGCATTTT.